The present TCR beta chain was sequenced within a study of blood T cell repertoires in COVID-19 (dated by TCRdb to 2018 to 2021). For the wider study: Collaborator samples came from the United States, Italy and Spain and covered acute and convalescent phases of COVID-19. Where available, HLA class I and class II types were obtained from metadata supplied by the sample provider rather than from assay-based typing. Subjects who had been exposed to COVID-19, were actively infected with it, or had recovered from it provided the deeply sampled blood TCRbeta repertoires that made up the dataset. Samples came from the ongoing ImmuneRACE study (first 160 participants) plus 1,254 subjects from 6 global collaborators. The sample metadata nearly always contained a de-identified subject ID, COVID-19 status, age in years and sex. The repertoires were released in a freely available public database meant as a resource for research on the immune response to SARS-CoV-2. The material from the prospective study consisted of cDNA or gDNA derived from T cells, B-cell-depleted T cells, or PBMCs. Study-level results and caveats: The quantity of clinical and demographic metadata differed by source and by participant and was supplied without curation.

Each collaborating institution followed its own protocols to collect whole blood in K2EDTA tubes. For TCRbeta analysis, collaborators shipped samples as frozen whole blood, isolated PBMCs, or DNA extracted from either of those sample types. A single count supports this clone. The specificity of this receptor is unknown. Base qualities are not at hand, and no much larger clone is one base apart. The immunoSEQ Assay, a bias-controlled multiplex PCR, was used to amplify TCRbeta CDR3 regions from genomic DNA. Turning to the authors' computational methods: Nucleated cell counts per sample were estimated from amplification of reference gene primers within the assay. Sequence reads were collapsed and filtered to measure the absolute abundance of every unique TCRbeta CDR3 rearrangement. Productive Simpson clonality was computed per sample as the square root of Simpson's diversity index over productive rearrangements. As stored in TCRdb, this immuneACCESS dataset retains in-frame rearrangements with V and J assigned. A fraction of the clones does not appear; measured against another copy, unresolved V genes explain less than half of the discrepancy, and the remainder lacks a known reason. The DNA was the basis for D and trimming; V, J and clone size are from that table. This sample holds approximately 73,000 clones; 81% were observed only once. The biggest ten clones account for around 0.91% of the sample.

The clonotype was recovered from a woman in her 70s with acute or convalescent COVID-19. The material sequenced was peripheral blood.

CDR3 reads: CASSFFSGQMNTEAFF. The DNA reads as follows: TGTGCCAGCAGTTTCTTCTCCGGACAGATGAACACTGAAGCTTTCTTT. Recombination connected TRBV6-5 to TRBJ1-1; the D region possibly corresponds to TRBD1 (6 bases align). CDR1 and CDR2 were assigned from the germline V gene as MNHEY and SVGAGI. Trimming takes 4 bases from V and 0 bases from J, and the germline ends sit 15 bases apart. Inclusive of the bounding cysteine and phenylalanine, the CDR3 is 16 residues long. Just the 48-base CDR3 DNA is kept, in frame starting at base 1.